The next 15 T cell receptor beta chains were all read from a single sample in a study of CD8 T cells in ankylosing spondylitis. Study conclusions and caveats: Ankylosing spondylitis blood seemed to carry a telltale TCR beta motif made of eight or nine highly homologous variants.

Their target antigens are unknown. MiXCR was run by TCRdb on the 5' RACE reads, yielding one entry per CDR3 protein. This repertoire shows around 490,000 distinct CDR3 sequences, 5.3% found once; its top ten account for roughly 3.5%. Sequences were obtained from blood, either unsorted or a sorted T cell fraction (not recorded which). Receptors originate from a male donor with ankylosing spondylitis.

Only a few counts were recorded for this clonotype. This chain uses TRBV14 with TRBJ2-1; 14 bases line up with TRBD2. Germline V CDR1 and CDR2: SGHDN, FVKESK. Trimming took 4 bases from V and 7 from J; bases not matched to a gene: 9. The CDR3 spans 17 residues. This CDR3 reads CASSRRGTSGGHNEQFF. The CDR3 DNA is TGTGCCAGCAGCCGGCGGGGGACTAGCGGGGGCCATAATGAGCAGTTCTTC.

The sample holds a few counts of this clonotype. In DNA, the CDR3 is TGTGCCAGCTCACCACCCAGCGGGAGTGGGTACGAGCAGTACTTC. Protein product: CASSPPSGSGYEQYF. The rearrangement uses TRBV18 and TRBJ2-7; 8 nucleotides agree with TRBD2. The trim removed 0 bases at V and 4 bases at J, leaving 5 bases unmatched. Germline-derived CDR1 and CDR2 are KGHSH and LQKENI. The CDR3 spans 15 residues.

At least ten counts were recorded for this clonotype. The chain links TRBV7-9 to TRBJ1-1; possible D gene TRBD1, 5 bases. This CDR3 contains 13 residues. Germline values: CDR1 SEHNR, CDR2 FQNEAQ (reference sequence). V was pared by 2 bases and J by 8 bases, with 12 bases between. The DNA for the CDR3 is TGTGCCAGCAGCTTAAGGGGAGGTATGGAAGCTTTCTTT. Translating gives CASSLRGGMEAFF.

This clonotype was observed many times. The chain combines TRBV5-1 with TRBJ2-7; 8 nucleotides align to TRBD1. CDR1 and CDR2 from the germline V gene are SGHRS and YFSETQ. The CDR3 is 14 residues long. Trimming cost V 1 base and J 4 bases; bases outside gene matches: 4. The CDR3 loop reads CASSLRTGYYEQYF. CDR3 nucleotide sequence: TGCGCCAGCAGCTTGAGGACAGGGTATTACGAGCAGTACTTC.

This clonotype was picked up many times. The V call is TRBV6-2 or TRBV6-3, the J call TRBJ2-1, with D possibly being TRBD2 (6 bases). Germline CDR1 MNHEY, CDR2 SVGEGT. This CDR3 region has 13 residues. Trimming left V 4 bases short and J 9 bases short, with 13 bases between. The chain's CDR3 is CASSSPEGGEQFF. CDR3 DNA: TGTGCCAGCAGTTCCCCCGAGGGAGGTGAGCAGTTCTTC.

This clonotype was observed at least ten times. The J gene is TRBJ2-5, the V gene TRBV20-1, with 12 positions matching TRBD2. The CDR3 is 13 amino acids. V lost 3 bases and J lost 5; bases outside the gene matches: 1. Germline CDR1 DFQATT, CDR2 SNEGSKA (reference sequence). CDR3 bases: TGCAGTGCTAGGGGACTAGCGGGTGAGACCCAGTACTTC. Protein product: CSARGLAGETQYF.

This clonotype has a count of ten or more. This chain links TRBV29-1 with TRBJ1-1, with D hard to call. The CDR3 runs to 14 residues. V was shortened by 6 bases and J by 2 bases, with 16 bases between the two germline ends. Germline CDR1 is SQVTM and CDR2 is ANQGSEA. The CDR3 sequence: CSVLLAQTNTEAFF. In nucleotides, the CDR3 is TGCAGCGTACTTCTGGCGCAGACAAACACTGAAGCTTTCTTT.

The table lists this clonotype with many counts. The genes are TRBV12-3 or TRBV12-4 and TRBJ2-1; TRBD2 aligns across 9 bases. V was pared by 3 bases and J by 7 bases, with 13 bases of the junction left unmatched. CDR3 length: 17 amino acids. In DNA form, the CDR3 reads TGTGCCAGCAGTTTCGGAGGCGGGAGGGCCGAAAGGAATGAGCAGTTCTTC. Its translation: CASSFGGGRAERNEQFF.

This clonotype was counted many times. Written as DNA, the CDR3 is TGTGCCAGCAGCTTAATCTTTGAGACCCAGTACTTC. It encodes CASSLIFETQYF. This rearrangement joins TRBV7-8 to TRBJ2-5; D is ambiguous. The CDR3 length is 12 residues. Trimming left V 2 bases short and J 5 bases short, with 6 bases between. The germline gives CDR1 SGHVS, CDR2 FQNEAQ.

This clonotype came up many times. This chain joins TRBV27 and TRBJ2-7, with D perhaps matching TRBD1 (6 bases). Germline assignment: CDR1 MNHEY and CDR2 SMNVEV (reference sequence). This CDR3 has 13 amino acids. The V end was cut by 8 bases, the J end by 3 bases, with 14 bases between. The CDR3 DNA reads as TGTGCCAGCCGACGGGCAGGGGTCTACGAGCAGTACTTC. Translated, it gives CASRRAGVYEQYF.

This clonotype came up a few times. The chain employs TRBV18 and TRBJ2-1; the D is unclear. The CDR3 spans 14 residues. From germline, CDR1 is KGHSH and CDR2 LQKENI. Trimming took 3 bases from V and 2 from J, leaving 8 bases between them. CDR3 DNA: TGTGCCAGCTCACCTCCGGAAACCTACAATGAGCAGTTCTTC. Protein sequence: CASSPPETYNEQFF.

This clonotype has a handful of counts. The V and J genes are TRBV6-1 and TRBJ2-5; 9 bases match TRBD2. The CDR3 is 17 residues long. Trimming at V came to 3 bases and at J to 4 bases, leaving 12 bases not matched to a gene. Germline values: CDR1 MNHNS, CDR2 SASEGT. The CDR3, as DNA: TGTGCCAGCAGTGATGGGGTTCTAGCGGGAAGGGGAGAGACCCAGTACTTC. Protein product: CASSDGVLAGRGETQYF.

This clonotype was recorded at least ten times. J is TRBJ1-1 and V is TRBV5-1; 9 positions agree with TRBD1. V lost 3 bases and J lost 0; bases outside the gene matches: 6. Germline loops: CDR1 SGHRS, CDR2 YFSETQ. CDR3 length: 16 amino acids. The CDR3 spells CASSSGTGSMNTEAFF. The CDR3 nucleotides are TGCGCCAGCAGCTCTGGGACAGGGAGCATGAACACTGAAGCTTTCTTT.

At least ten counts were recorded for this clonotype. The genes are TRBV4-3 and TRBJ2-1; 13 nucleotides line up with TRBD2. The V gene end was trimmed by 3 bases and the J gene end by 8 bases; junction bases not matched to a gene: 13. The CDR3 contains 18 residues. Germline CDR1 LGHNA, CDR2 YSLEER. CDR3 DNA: TGCGCCAGCAGCCAGAACCCGGGACTAGCGGGAATCGTGGATGAGCAGTTCTTC. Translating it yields CASSQNPGLAGIVDEQFF.

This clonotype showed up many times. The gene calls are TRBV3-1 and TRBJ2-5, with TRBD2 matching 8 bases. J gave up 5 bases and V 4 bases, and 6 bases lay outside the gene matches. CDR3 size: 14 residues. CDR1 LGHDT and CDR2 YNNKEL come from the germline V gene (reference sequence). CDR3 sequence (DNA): TGTGCCAGCAGCCCCAGCGGGAGCGGGGAGACCCAGTACTTC. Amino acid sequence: CASSPSGSGETQYF.